This T cell receptor beta chain was recorded in a study of T cells in localized non-small cell lung cancer. Study observations and caveats: Sequencing was restricted to one tumor region; therefore, heterogeneity remains possible. Longer overall survival was seen with higher T cell density measured in blood. A median of around 60 of the top 100 tumor clones appeared in adjacent lung, which was paired and uninvolved.

Trimming stripped 3 bases from V and 0 bases from J, with 9 bases between. Germline V gene lookup returns CDR1 SQVTM and CDR2 ANQGSEA. The CDR3 is 15 residues long. The method was immunoSEQ multiplex PCR; TCRdb's version includes in-frame clones alone and lacks a portion of them. The sample yields about 57,000 clones, more than 85% seen once. Comments on this clone: Its target is not known.

The TCR sequence derives from a man aged 40 to 70 with stage I lung adenocarcinoma. The sample was peripheral blood, taken before any cancer treatment. V and J are TRBV29-1 and TRBJ2-6; D gene unclear. CDR3 protein: CSVDLLVSGANVLTF. DNA of the CDR3: TGCAGCGTTGATCTCCTAGTCTCTGGGGCCAACGTCCTGACTTTC.